This TCR beta chain came from a study of T-cell reconstitution after alpha-beta-depleted transplantation in children. For TCRbeta, the library was prepared with unique molecular identifiers. TCRdb itself ran the PCR reads through MiXCR, one entry per CDR3 protein. Here the sample spans around 300,000 distinct CDR3 sequences, about 9.4% being singletons. Trimming took 1 base from V and 1 from J; bases not matched to a gene: 3. The germline V gene encodes CDR1 LGHNA and CDR2 YSLEER. This CDR3 contains 16 residues. Overall study results and limits: Certain patients had high TCRbeta diversity at day 60, and it came from recipient T cells and thymic progenitors that survived. One year after transplant, T-cell counts and diversity came mostly from newly produced T cells. Reportedly, roughly two months post-transplant, alpha-beta T cells arose from several hundred expanded graft clones.

The table lists this clonotype with many counts. Its antigen is as yet unknown. This sequence joins TRBV4-3 and TRBJ2-2; 7 bases are shared with TRBD1. This clonotype originated in a boy younger than two with acute myeloid leukemia, due to receive a stem cell transplant. Sequencing was performed on PBMCs, taken before TCRalphabeta/CD19-depleted stem cell transplant. CDR3 in amino acids: CASSQVQGLNTGELFF. Here the CDR3 DNA reads TGCGCCAGCAGCCAAGTACAGGGGCTGAACACCGGGGAGCTGTTTTTT.